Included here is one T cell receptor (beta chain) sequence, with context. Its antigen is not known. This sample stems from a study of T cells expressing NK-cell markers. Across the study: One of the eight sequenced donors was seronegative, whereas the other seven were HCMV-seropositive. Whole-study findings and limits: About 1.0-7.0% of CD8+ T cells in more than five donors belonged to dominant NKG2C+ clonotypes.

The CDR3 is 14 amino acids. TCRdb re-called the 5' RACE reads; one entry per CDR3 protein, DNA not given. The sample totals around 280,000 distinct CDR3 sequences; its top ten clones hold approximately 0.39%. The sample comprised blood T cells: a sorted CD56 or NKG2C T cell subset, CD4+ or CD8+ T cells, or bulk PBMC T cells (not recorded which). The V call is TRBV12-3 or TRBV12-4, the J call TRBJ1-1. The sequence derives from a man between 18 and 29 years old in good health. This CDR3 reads CASSLKRAESEAFF.